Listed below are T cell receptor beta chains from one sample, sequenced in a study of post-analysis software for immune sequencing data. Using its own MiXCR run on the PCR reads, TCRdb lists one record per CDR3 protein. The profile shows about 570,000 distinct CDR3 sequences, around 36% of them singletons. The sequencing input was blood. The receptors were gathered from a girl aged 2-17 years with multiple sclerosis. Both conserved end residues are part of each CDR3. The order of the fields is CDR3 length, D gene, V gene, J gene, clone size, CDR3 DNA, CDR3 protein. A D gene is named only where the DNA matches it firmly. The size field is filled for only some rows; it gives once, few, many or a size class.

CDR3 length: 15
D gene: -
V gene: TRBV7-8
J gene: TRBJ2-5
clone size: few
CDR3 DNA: TGTGCCAGCAGCTCCCGAGTAGGGAAGAGGGGGACCCAGTACTTC
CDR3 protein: CASSSRVGKRGTQYF

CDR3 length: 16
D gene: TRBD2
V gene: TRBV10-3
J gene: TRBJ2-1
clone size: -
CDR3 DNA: TGTGCCATCAGTGCTGGACTAGCGGGGGGGCTGGATGAGCAGTTCTTC
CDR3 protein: CAISAGLAGGLDEQFF

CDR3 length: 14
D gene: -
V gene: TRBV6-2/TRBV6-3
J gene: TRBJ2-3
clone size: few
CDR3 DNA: TGTGCCAGCAGTTCGGTTACCCGCACAGATACGCAGTATTTT
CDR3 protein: CASSSVTRTDTQYF

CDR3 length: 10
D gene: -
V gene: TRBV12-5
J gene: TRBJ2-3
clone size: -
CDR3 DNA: TGTGCCAAGCACGCAGATACGCAGTATTTT
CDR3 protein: CAKHADTQYF

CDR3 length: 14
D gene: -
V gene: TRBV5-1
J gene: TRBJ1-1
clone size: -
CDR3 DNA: TGCGCCAGCAGCTACCGGGACTCGGGCACTGAAGCTTTCTTT
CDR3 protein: CASSYRDSGTEAFF

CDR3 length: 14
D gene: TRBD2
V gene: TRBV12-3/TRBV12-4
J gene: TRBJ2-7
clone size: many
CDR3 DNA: TGTGCCAGCAGTAAAAGCGGGGCCACCTACGAGCAGTACTTC
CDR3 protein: CASSKSGATYEQYF

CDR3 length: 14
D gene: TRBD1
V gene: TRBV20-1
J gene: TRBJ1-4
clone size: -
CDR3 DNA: TGCAGTGGTTTCTCGGCAGGGGGAATTGAAAAACTGTTTTTT
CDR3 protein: CSGFSAGGIEKLFF

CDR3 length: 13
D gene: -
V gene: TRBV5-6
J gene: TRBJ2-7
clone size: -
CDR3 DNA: TGTGCCAGCAGCTTATCCGAGAGGTACGAGCAGTACTTC
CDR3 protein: CASSLSERYEQYF

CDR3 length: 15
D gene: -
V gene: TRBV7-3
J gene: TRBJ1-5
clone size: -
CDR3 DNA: TGTGCCAGCAGCTTAACCGGGGGGGGCAGGCAGCCCCAGCATTTT
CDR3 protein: CASSLTGGGRQPQHF

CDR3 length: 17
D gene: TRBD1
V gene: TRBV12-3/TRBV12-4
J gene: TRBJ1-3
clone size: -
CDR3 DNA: TGTGCCAGCAGTCTGTTTACAGGGGCCTACTCTGGAAACACCATATATTTT
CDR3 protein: CASSLFTGAYSGNTIYF

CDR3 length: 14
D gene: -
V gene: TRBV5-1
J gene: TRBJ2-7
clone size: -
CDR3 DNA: TGCGCCAGCAGCTTGCAGGGAGGTGGATACGAGCAGTACTTC
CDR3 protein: CASSLQGGGYEQYF

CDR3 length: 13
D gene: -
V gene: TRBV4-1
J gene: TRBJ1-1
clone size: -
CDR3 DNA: TGCGCCAGCAGCACCCGGAGGGACACTGAAGCTTTCTTT
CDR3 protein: CASSTRRDTEAFF

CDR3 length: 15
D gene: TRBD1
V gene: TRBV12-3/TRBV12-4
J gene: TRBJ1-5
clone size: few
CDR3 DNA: TGTGCCAGCAGCCTGGGACAGGGGGCACGTCAGCCCCAGCATTTT
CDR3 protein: CASSLGQGARQPQHF

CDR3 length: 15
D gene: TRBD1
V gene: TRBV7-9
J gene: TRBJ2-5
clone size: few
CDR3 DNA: TGTGCCAGCAGCTTAGGTGGGACAGTGAAAGAGACCCAGTACTTC
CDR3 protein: CASSLGGTVKETQYF

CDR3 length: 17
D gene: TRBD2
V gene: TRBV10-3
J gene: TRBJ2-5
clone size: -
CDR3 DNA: TGTGCCATCAGTGAGGGGGCGGCTAGCGGGGTCCAAGAGACCCAGTACTTC
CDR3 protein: CAISEGAASGVQETQYF

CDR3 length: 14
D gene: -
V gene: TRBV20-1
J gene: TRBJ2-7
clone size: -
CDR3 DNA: TGCAGTGCTAGAGGACTTATAAGCTCCTACGAGCAGTACTTC
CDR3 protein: CSARGLISSYEQYF

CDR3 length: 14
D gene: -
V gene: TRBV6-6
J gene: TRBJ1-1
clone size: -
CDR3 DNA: TGTGCCAGCAGTTACTCGCCCGCGAACACTGAAGCTTTCTTT
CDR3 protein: CASSYSPANTEAFF

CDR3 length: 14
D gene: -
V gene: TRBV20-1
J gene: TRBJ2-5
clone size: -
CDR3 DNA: TGCAGTGCGTCATCGGTGGCTCAGAACAATGAGCAGTACTTC
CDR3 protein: CSASSVAQNNEQYF

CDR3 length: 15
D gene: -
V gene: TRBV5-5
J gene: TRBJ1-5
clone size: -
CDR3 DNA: TGTGCCAGCAGCTCATCGCAGGGTCTAGATCAGCCCCAGCATTTT
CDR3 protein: CASSSSQGLDQPQHF

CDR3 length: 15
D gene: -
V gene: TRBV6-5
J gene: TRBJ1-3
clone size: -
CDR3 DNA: TGTGCCAGCAGTTACTCGAGCATCTCTGGAAACACCATATATTTT
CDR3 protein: CASSYSSISGNTIYF

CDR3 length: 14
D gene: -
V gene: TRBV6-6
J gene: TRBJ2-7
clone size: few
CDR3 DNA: TGTACCAGCATGCGGGGCAGGGGAACCTACGAGCAGTACTTC
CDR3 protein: CTSMRGRGTYEQYF

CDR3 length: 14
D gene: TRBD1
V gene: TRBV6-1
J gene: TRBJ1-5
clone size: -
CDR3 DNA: TGTGCCAGCAGTTCGGACAGGTTCTATCAGCCCCAGCATTTT
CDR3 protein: CASSSDRFYQPQHF

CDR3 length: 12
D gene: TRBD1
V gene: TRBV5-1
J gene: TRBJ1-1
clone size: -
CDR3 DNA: TGCGCCAGCAGCTTGTCCCAGGGGGTCGCTTTCTTT
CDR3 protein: CASSLSQGVAFF

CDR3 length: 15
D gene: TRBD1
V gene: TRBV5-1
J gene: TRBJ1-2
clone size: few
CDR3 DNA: TGCGCCAGCAGCGAATCCGGGACAGGGCTTTATGGCTACACCTTC
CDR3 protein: CASSESGTGLYGYTF

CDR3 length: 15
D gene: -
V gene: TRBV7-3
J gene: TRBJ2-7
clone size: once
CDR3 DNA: TGTGCCAGCAGACAACATAGGAATAGGGCCTACGAGCAGTACTTC
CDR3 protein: CASRQHRNRAYEQYF

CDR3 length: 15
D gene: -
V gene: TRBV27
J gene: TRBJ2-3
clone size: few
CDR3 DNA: TGTGCCAGCAGTCCCTCGAGACAAATTACAGATACGCAGTATTTT
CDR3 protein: CASSPSRQITDTQYF

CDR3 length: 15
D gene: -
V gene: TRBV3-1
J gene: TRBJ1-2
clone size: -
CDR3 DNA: TGTGCCAGCAGCCAAGATACCGGGACACGCTATGGCTACACCTTC
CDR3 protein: CASSQDTGTRYGYTF

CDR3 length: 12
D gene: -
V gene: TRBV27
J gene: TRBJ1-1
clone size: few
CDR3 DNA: TGTGCCAGCAGTCCCCAGGGTGCTGAAGCTTTCTTT
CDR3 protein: CASSPQGAEAFF

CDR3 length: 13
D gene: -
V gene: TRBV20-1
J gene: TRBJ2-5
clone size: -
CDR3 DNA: TGCAGTGCTAGCCCCAAATGGGGGGAGACCCAGTACTTC
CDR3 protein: CSASPKWGETQYF

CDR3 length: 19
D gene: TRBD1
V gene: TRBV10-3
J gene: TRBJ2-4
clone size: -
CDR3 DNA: TGTGCCATCAGTGAACCAACTAAAGGCCGGACAGGGGGCGCGGACATTCAGTACTTC
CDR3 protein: CAISEPTKGRTGGADIQYF

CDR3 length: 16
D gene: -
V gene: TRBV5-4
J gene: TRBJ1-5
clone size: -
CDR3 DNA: TGTGCCAGCAGCCGTGGGGGGGACTCACACAATCAGCCCCAGCATTTT
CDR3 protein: CASSRGGDSHNQPQHF